These 30 T cell receptor beta chains were all obtained from the same sample, sequenced in a study of blood T cell repertoires in COVID-19. Here immunoSEQ multiplex PCR was the method, and the copy in TCRdb shows in-frame clones only, minus some. The sample lists about 200,000 clones; approximately 90% were seen once. Sequenced sample: peripheral blood. The receptors here all came from a woman aged 45-59 years with COVID-19, enrolled during active disease.

This chain connects TRBV10-2 to TRBJ1-5; D is undetermined. The CDR3 is made up of 13 amino acids. CDR1 WSHSY and CDR2 SAAADI come from the germline V gene. Trimming removed 8 bases at V and 0 bases at J, with 8 bases between. This CDR3 reads CASAGNSNQPQHF. The DNA for the CDR3 is TGCGCCAGCGCCGGGAATAGCAATCAGCCCCAGCATTTT.

The chain carries TRBV7-6 and TRBJ2-7; 11 bases are a match to TRBD1. Trimming removed 1 base from V and 3 bases from J; junction bases left unmatched: 11. From germline, CDR1 is SGHVS and CDR2 FNYEAQ. The CDR3 runs 18 residues. DNA for the CDR3: TGTGCCAGCAGCTTAGGGACAGGGGGCACCCTGGCGAACTACGAGCAGTACTTC. Its protein is CASSLGTGGTLANYEQYF.

This chain uses TRBV11-3 with TRBJ1-6, with 8 bases lining up with TRBD1. There are 14 residues in the CDR3. Germline loops: CDR1 SGHNT, CDR2 YENEEA. V trimming: 6 bases; J trimming: 6 bases; junction bases outside the gene matches: 4. The CDR3 loop reads CASRTTGVNSPLHF. The CDR3, as DNA: TGTGCCAGCAGGACGACAGGGGTTAATTCACCCCTCCACTTT.

The V and J genes are TRBV20-1 and TRBJ2-4, with 8 bases aligning to TRBD2. The V gene's germline CDR1 is DFQATT and CDR2 SNEGSKA (reference sequence). V was pared by 3 bases and J by 5 bases, with 15 bases of the junction left unmatched. The CDR3 length is 17 residues. CDR3 amino acids: CSASHGGSGAGENIQYF. The DNA of the CDR3 is TGCAGTGCTAGTCATGGGGGTAGCGGGGCCGGGGAAAACATTCAGTACTTC.

The rearrangement uses TRBV2 and TRBJ2-1; 9 positions match TRBD1. Germline CDR1 reads SNHLY; CDR2 reads FYNNEI. This CDR3 contains 15 residues. With 3 bases clipped from V and 5 bases from J, the junction kept 5 bases outside the gene matches. CDR3 residues: CASSETGGSHNEQFF. DNA for the CDR3: TGTGCCAGCAGTGAGACAGGGGGGTCCCACAATGAGCAGTTCTTC.

V gene TRBV7-8 combines with J gene TRBJ2-5; D gene unclear. The CDR3 is made up of 16 amino acids. V lost 5 bases and J 3 bases, leaving 19 bases between the germline ends. In germline, CDR1 is SGHVS, CDR2 FQNEAQ. The CDR3 sequence is CASSPSGQPQKETQYF. The CDR3 DNA sequence: TGTGCCAGCAGCCCGTCGGGTCAGCCCCAGAAAGAGACCCAGTACTTC. The complete variable domain, with remaining parts taken from reference TRBV7-8 and TRBJ2-5, reads GAGVSQSPRYKVAKRGQDVALRCDPISGHVSLFWYQQALGQGPEFLTYFQNEAQLDKSGLPSDRFFAERPEGSVSTLKIQRTQQEDSAVYLCASSPSGQPQKETQYFGPGTRLLVL.

The chain has TRBV6-1 and TRBJ1-1; TRBD1 might be the D (5 bases). Trimming stripped 3 bases from V and 3 bases from J, with 20 bases between. The CDR3 is 17 amino acids. CDR1 and CDR2 from the germline V gene are MNHNS and SASEGT. In DNA, the CDR3 is TGTGCCAGCAGTGACGACCCCCGGACAATGGGCCACACTGAAGCTTTCTTT. Protein sequence: CASSDDPRTMGHTEAFF.

This chain links TRBV27 with TRBJ2-7; the match to TRBD1 covers 7 bases. Per germline, CDR1 MNHEY and CDR2 SMNVEV (reference sequence). The V gene end was trimmed by 3 bases and the J gene end by 3 bases; junction bases not matched to a gene: 5. This CDR3 region has 14 residues. DNA for the CDR3: TGTGCCAGCAGTTTCGGCCCAGGGGGCTACGAGCAGTACGTC. It specifies CASSFGPGGYEQYV.

The V gene is TRBV21-1, the J gene TRBJ2-3; TRBD2 is the table's D call, not checked against the DNA. TRBV21-1 is flagged as a pseudogene. The CDR3 is 13 amino acids. The chain's CDR3 is CASSLPRGDTQYF. CDR3 bases: TGTGCCAGCAGCCTCCCACGAGGGGATACGCAGTATTTT.

This clone has a single count. The rearrangement links TRBV4-1 to TRBJ2-5; possibly TRBD1 for D (6 bases). Trimming removed 4 bases at V and 5 bases at J, with 20 bases between. The CDR3 length is 16 residues. The germline V gene encodes CDR1 MGHRA and CDR2 YSYEKL. In DNA, the CDR3 is TGCGCCAGCAGCCTTACGCATCAGGCAGACAGGGAGACCCAGTACTTC. Amino acid sequence: CASSLTHQADRETQYF.

This clone has only one observation. The J gene is TRBJ2-4, the V gene TRBV28; tentative D call: TRBD1 (5 bases). The V end lost 3 bases, the J end lost 8 bases, and 14 bases lay between the germline ends. Germline V gives CDR1 MDHEN, CDR2 SYDVKM. The CDR3 sequence is 14 residues long. The CDR3 region is CASSFQGRKDIQYF. The CDR3 DNA is TGTGCCAGCAGTTTTCAGGGCAGGAAAGACATTCAGTACTTC.

This clone was counted between two and nine times. The J gene is TRBJ1-2, the V gene TRBV18; tentatively, D is TRBD1 (5 bases). This CDR3 region has 13 residues. Germline V gene data show CDR1 as KGHSH and CDR2 as LQKENI. The V end lost 6 bases, the J end lost 6 bases, and 14 bases lay between the germline ends. The CDR3 reads CASSLGGKDGYTF. CDR3 nucleotide sequence: TGTGCCAGCTCCCTCGGGGGGAAGGATGGCTACACCTTC.

J is TRBJ2-7 and V is TRBV6-6, with TRBD1 identical over 10 bases. From germline, CDR1 is MNHNY and CDR2 SVGAGI (reference sequence). Trimming removed 4 bases from V and 6 bases from J; junction bases left unmatched: 9. The CDR3 has 15 residues. The CDR3 region has the DNA TGTGCCAGCAGTTCCCGTAGACAGGGGGCGGGCGAGCAGTACGTC. Its translation is CASSSRRQGAGEQYV.

In nucleotides, the CDR3 is TGTGCCAGCAGCCCAAGGTGGGCGCCAAACACAGATACGCAGTATTTT. Translating it yields CASSPRWAPNTDTQYF. V gene TRBV5-6 combines with J gene TRBJ2-3; D is unresolved. Germline loops: CDR1 SGHDT, CDR2 YYEEEE. V gave up 4 bases and J gave up 2 bases, with 17 bases separating them. This CDR3 region has 16 residues.

This clone was picked up one time. For the CDR3, the DNA is TGCGCCAGCAGCGCCGGGGTAATAAACACAGATACGCAGTATTTT. It translates to CASSAGVINTDTQYF. V usage is TRBV10-1 and J usage is TRBJ2-3; possibly TRBD2 for D (5 bases). V was trimmed by 6 bases and J by 2 bases, leaving 15 bases between them. Germline lookup yields CDR1 WNHNN and CDR2 SYGVQD (reference sequence). This CDR3 spans 15 amino acids.

The V call is TRBV27, the J call TRBJ2-5, with D unclear. Trimming stripped 4 bases from V and 1 base from J, with 13 bases between. The CDR3 runs 15 residues. CDR1 is MNHEY and CDR2 is SMNVEV in the germline V gene (reference sequence). The CDR3 bases are TGTGCCAGCAGTTCCCTTAATCTTTTCCAAGAGACCCAGTACTTC. Protein: CASSSLNLFQETQYF.

The CDR3 reads CASSSPHGGQEAEKLFF. DNA of the CDR3: TGTGCCAGCAGCTCCCCCCATGGGGGACAGGAAGCTGAAAAACTGTTTTTT. The rearrangement joins TRBV7-2 to TRBJ1-4; 8 nucleotides line up with TRBD1. The V gene end was trimmed by 4 bases and the J gene end by 7 bases; junction bases not matched to a gene: 14. CDR3 length: 17 residues. CDR1 and CDR2 (germline): SGHTA, FQGNSA.

This chain connects TRBV9 to TRBJ2-1, with D perhaps matching TRBD2 (6 bases). CDR3 length: 13 amino acids. The germline CDR1 and CDR2 sequences are SGDLS and YYNGEE. Trimming pared 0 bases from V and 11 bases from J, leaving 12 bases between. In nucleotides, the CDR3 is TGTGCCAGCAGCGTAGCGGGACGGGGGAAGCAGTTCTTC. Translating it yields CASSVAGRGKQFF.

The chain employs TRBV5-1 and TRBJ2-1, with 9 bases that match TRBD1. The V and J ends lost 7 bases and 10 bases, in that order; junction bases with no gene match: 9. The CDR3 has 13 residues. Germline V gene lookup returns CDR1 SGHRS and CDR2 YFSETQ. In nucleotides, the CDR3 is TGCGCCAGCGGATCCCGAACAGGGGGCGAGCAGTTCTTC. Encoded protein: CASGSRTGGEQFF. The full variable domain, with the rest looked up from reference TRBV5-1 and TRBJ2-1, is KAGVTQTPRYLIKTRGQQVTLSCSPISGHRSVSWYQQTPGQGLQFLFEYFSETQRNKGNFPGRFSGRQFSNSRSEMNVSTLELGDSALYLCASGSRTGGEQFFGPGTRLTVL.

This rearrangement joins TRBV5-1 to TRBJ2-2, with a weak D call TRBD1 (8 bases). The CDR3 is 15 residues long. Trimming took 1 base from V and 5 from J, leaving 12 bases between them. Germline V lookup: CDR1 SGHRS, CDR2 YFSETQ. The CDR3 sequence is CASSLRGDRTGELFF. The CDR3 nucleotides read TGCGCCAGCAGCTTGCGGGGGGACAGGACCGGGGAGCTGTTTTTT.

The chain combines TRBV24-1 with TRBJ2-1, with a tentative D call TRBD2 (6 bases). The germline V gene has CDR1 KGHDR and CDR2 SFDVKD. The CDR3 totals 16 residues. The germline V and J ends were trimmed by 3 bases and 7 bases, with 18 bases remaining between them. This chain's CDR3 is CATSDARLGATNEQFF. The CDR3 DNA reads as TGTGCCACCAGTGATGCCCGACTAGGAGCTACAAATGAGCAGTTCTTC.

This chain joins TRBV7-2 and TRBJ2-1; D perhaps matches TRBD1 (6 bases). The CDR3 sequence is 17 residues long. Germline lookup yields CDR1 SGHTA and CDR2 FQGNSA. With 5 bases removed from V and 4 bases from J, the gap between germline ends came to 21 bases. The CDR3 DNA reads as TGTGCCAGCAGCCTACGAACAGGGATACCAAGTTACAATGAGCAGTTCTTC. Encoded protein: CASSLRTGIPSYNEQFF.

The chain employs TRBV6-5 and TRBJ2-7; 11 nucleotides match TRBD2. Looked up from germline, CDR1 is MNHEY and CDR2 is SVGAGI. V lost 5 bases to trimming and J lost 3 bases; unmatched junction nucleotides: 3. This CDR3 comprises 14 residues. DNA for the CDR3: TGTGCCAGCAGTCTGACTAGCGGGGACTACGAGCAGTACGTC. Amino acid sequence: CASSLTSGDYEQYV.

The chain combines TRBV5-6 with TRBJ1-5, with TRBD1 identical over 9 bases. Germline CDR1 SGHDT, CDR2 YYEEEE. This CDR3 is built from 16 residues. Losses at the gene ends were 5 bases for V and 3 bases for J; bases not matched to a gene: 9. The CDR3 nucleotides read TGTGCCAGCAGTCTTTCGGACAGGGGAATCAATCAGCCCCAGCATTTT. Protein sequence: CASSLSDRGINQPQHF.

This chain links TRBV27 with TRBJ2-7, with TRBD2 matching 9 bases. V shed 6 bases, J shed 3 bases, and the junction held 6 bases outside the gene matches. CDR1 is MNHEY and CDR2 is SMNVEV in the germline V gene (reference sequence). CDR3 size: 14 residues. DNA of the CDR3: TGTGCCAGCAGCCCCGGGACTAGCATCTACGAGCAGTACGTC. Translated, it gives CASSPGTSIYEQYV.

This rearrangement joins TRBV5-1 to TRBJ1-1; perhaps TRBD1 as D (6 bases). Trimming left V 4 bases short and J 2 bases short, with 12 bases between. The germline CDR1 and CDR2 sequences are SGHRS and YFSETQ. The CDR3 has 14 amino acids. CDR3 DNA sequence: TGCGCCAGCAGCCTTTGGGACACCAACACTGAAGCTTTCTTT. It specifies CASSLWDTNTEAFF.

CDR3 bases: TGTGCCAGTAGGCCACAGGGGGCGATCAATGAGCAGTTCTTC. It encodes CASRPQGAINEQFF. The chain couples TRBV19 to TRBJ2-1; 9 bases agree with TRBD1. Germline V CDR1 and CDR2: LNHDA, SQIVND (reference sequence). V lost 6 bases to trimming and J lost 6 bases; unmatched junction nucleotides: 6. The CDR3 runs 14 residues.

This clone was seen ten or more times. V and J are TRBV12-5 and TRBJ1-3, with D possibly being TRBD1 (6 bases). This CDR3 is built from 16 residues. From germline, CDR1 is LGHNT and CDR2 FRNRAP. The ends were cut back, 0 bases at V and 0 bases at J, with 9 bases in the middle. The DNA for the CDR3 is TGTGCTAGTGGTTTGGTACAGGGTACCTCTGGAAACACCATATATTTT. This translates into CASGLVQGTSGNTIYF.

The rearrangement links TRBV28 to TRBJ2-5; possibly TRBD2 for D (6 bases). V gave up 2 bases and J gave up 5 bases, with 15 bases separating them. The CDR3 is 15 residues long. Germline V gene data show CDR1 as MDHEN and CDR2 as SYDVKM. CDR3 sequence: CASSLLGAGGETQYF. In DNA, the CDR3 is TGTGCCAGCAGTTTACTAGGGGCTGGAGGGGAGACCCAGTACTTC.

The chain employs TRBV19 and TRBJ2-1, with 7 bases matching TRBD1. The junction had 8 bases not matched to a gene; V was cut back by 5 bases and J by 4 bases. The CDR3 runs to 15 residues. The germline V gene encodes CDR1 LNHDA and CDR2 SQIVND (reference sequence). CDR3 DNA sequence: TGTGCCAGTAGTCTCGACAGGGATTCATACAATGAGCAGTTCTTC. This gives the protein CASSLDRDSYNEQFF.